The 10 T cell receptor beta chains in this list originate from one sample, sequenced in a study of cytomegalovirus exposure and HLA in healthy donors. Vbeta (60) and Jbeta (13) primers were used in the PCR. The repertoire was sequenced with immunoSEQ multiplex PCR; TCRdb's copy has only in-frame clones and lacks some. The table has roughly 190,000 clones, roughly 86% seen once. Sequencing input: PBMCs. Receptors were obtained from a woman between 18 and 30 years old in good health and CMV-seronegative.

This clone occurred once. The chain is built from TRBV6-6 and TRBJ1-5, with 8 bases fitting TRBD1. Germline CDR1 is MNHNY and CDR2 is SVGAGI (reference sequence). The V gene end was trimmed by 5 bases and the J gene end by 6 bases; junction bases not matched to a gene: 9. The CDR3 has 15 residues. CDR3 sequence: CASSTSRGLAQPQHF. The CDR3 coding sequence is TGTGCCAGCAGTACCTCCAGGGGGCTCGCTCAGCCCCAGCATTTT.

Of note for this clone: Other DNA sequences in this sample translate to the same CDR3. The chain couples TRBV18 to TRBJ2-4, with TRBD2 matching 8 bases. Germline V lookup: CDR1 KGHSH, CDR2 LQKENI. This CDR3 contains 16 residues. Trimming took 0 bases from V and 6 from J; bases not matched to a gene: 7. CDR3 protein: CASSPPSREGLNIQYF. For the CDR3, the DNA is TGTGCCAGCTCACCACCCTCCCGGGAGGGGCTAAACATTCAGTACTTC.

This chain connects TRBV5-1 to TRBJ2-7; 7 bases map to TRBD1. CDR1 is SGHRS, CDR2 YFSETQ, per germline. The CDR3 loop spans 13 amino acids. V shed 0 bases, J shed 6 bases, and the junction held 3 bases outside the gene matches. The CDR3 spells CASSLGQGGEQYF. DNA of the CDR3: TGCGCCAGCAGCTTGGGACAGGGCGGCGAGCAGTACTTC.

The chain employs TRBV7-2 and TRBJ2-5; 11 nucleotides agree with TRBD2. Trimming took 2 bases from V and 4 from J; bases not matched to a gene: 6. Per germline, CDR1 SGHTA and CDR2 FQGNSA. The CDR3 has 16 residues. The chain's CDR3 is CASSLTSGGVGETQYF. CDR3 sequence (DNA): TGTGCCAGCAGCTTAACTAGCGGGGGTGTGGGAGAGACCCAGTACTTC.

The chain employs TRBV5-6 and TRBJ2-3; 8 bases align to TRBD1. CDR1 is SGHDT, CDR2 YYEEEE, per germline. The CDR3 covers 15 residues. V lost 3 bases and J lost 4; bases outside the gene matches: 7. The CDR3 is CASSSRQGIADTQYF. CDR3 DNA sequence: TGTGCCAGCAGCTCCCGACAGGGGATAGCAGATACGCAGTATTTT.

The V and J genes are TRBV7-9 and TRBJ1-2, with D possibly being TRBD1 (5 bases). Germline-derived CDR1 and CDR2 are SEHNR and FQNEAQ (reference sequence). The length of the CDR3 is 13 residues. The V end lost 3 bases, the J end lost 3 bases, and 8 bases lay between the germline ends. Here the CDR3 reads CASSFSRDYGYTF. The CDR3, as DNA: TGTGCCAGCAGCTTCAGCAGGGACTATGGCTACACCTTC.

The chain joins TRBV6-5 to TRBJ2-5; 9 nucleotides line up with TRBD2. The length of the CDR3 is 16 residues. CDR1 and CDR2 from the germline V gene are MNHEY and SVGAGI. V lost 0 bases and J lost 7; bases outside the gene matches: 9. The DNA of the CDR3 is TGTGCCAGCAGTTACTCGGGTAGCGGGGGCCTCACGACCCAGTACTTC. Translating it yields CASSYSGSGGLTTQYF.

The CDR3 reads CASSLQGARDGYTF. CDR3 coding DNA: TGTGCCAGCAGTCTACAGGGGGCGAGGGATGGCTACACCTTC. J is TRBJ1-2 and V is TRBV7-9, with 9 nucleotides matching TRBD1. The ends lost 6 bases at V and 6 bases at J; junction bases unmatched: 8. The CDR3 length is 14 residues. Germline V lookup: CDR1 SEHNR, CDR2 FQNEAQ (reference sequence).

The chain recombines TRBV7-9 with TRBJ2-3, with 14 bases identical to TRBD2. With V trimmed by 6 bases and J by 5 bases, 7 bases remained unmatched. Germline-derived CDR1 and CDR2 are SEHNR and FQNEAQ (reference sequence). The length of the CDR3 is 16 residues. The CDR3 sequence: CASSGTSGGYIDTQYF. The CDR3 DNA reads as TGTGCCAGCAGTGGGACTAGCGGGGGATATATAGATACGCAGTATTTT.

This chain connects TRBV29-1 to TRBJ2-6; 12 bases fit TRBD1. Germline V gene lookup returns CDR1 SQVTM and CDR2 ANQGSEA. V trimming: 0 bases; J trimming: 2 bases; junction bases outside the gene matches: 5. The CDR3 sequence is 18 residues long. CDR3 DNA sequence: TGCAGCGTTGAAGAGCCCGGGACAGGGGGCCCTGGGGCCAACGTCCTGACTTTC. Translated, it gives CSVEEPGTGGPGANVLTF.